These 22 T cell receptor beta chains share one sample of origin, sequenced in a study of tumor-infiltrating lymphocytes in oesophageal squamous cell carcinoma. TCRdb used MiXCR to reprocess the PCR reads, holding one entry per CDR3 protein. The profile shows some 9,900 distinct CDR3 sequences, approximately 50% of them singletons. Sequenced material: esophageal tumor tissue. All receptors derive from a female donor with esophageal squamous cell carcinoma.

This rearrangement joins TRBV7-9 to TRBJ2-4; D might be TRBD1 (5 bases). Germline CDR1 reads SEHNR; CDR2 reads FQNEAQ (reference sequence). The CDR3 is made up of 13 amino acids. The ends were cut back, 5 bases at V and 3 bases at J, with 8 bases in the middle. In DNA form, the CDR3 reads TGTGCCAGCAGCCAGGGTAACAAAAACATTCAGTACTTC. This encodes CASSQGNKNIQYF.

Here the CDR3 reads CASSLNPIYEQYF. The CDR3 DNA sequence: TGTGCCAGCAGCTTAAATCCGATTTACGAGCAGTACTTC. The rearrangement joins TRBV7-2 to TRBJ2-3; D uncertain. Matching the DNA end better, TRBJ2-7 makes the J call doubtful. The CDR3 is 13 residues long. Germline loops: CDR1 SGHTA, CDR2 FQGNSA.

This clonotype was observed once. The chain combines TRBV7-3 with TRBJ2-7, with TRBD1 matching over 8 bases. The J call is uncertain, as TRBJ2-5 better fits the DNA end. The CDR3 has 15 amino acids. The germline V gene has CDR1 SGHTA and CDR2 FQGTGA. CDR3 DNA sequence: TGTGCCAGCAGCAAGACCCAGGGGGCTGGGGAGACCCAGTACTTC. It encodes CASSKTQGAGETQYF.

This clonotype was counted at least ten times. The chain combines TRBV12-3 or TRBV12-4 with TRBJ1-3; D remains unclear. The V end was cut by 6 bases, the J end by 2 bases, with 11 bases between. The CDR3 has 14 residues. The CDR3 DNA follows: TGTGCCAGCAGCCTACAGATACCTGGAAACACCATATATTTT. Amino acid sequence: CASSLQIPGNTIYF.

As for this clonotype: A much larger clone differs from this one at a single base, so this may be a read error. The chain has TRBV4-2 and TRBJ2-5; TRBD1 matches 8 bases. TRBJ2-1 explains the end of the DNA better; the J call may be wrong. Germline CDR1 and CDR2: LGHNA and YNFKEQ. This CDR3 spans 15 amino acids. For the CDR3, the DNA is TGTGCCAGCAGCCAAGATCTGCAGGGGGCTGAGACCCAGTTCTTC. Its protein product is CASSQDLQGAETQFF.

This clonotype was detected once. The chain has TRBV7-8 and TRBJ2-5; a weak D match, TRBD1 (6 bases). The J call is uncertain, as TRBJ2-7 better fits the DNA end. CDR3 length: 17 amino acids. CDR1 SGHVS and CDR2 FQNEAQ come from the germline V gene. CDR3 amino acids: CASSHAPDSRTSYEQYF. The CDR3 DNA follows: TGTGCCAGCAGCCACGCCCCGGACAGTCGAACGTCCTACGAGCAGTACTTC.

The chain recombines TRBV10-2 with TRBJ2-6; the match to TRBD1 covers 7 bases. V gave up 6 bases and J gave up 0 bases; unmatched junction bases: 8. CDR1 WSHSY and CDR2 SAAADI come from the germline V gene. This CDR3 contains 17 residues. The CDR3 region is CASRKGQLSSGANVLTF. In DNA form, the CDR3 reads TGCGCCAGCAGGAAGGGACAGTTAAGCTCTGGGGCCAACGTCCTGACTTTC.

In this sample, this clonotype turned up many times. The chain links TRBV28 to TRBJ2-3, with D perhaps matching TRBD1 (6 bases). CDR3 length: 14 residues. Germline-derived CDR1 and CDR2 are MDHEN and SYDVKM. Trimming shortened V by 8 bases and J by 2 bases, and 14 bases separated the two germline ends. The CDR3 sequence: CASPPQGLTDTQYF. CDR3 DNA: TGTGCCAGCCCTCCCCAGGGGCTCACAGATACGCAGTATTTT.

The J gene is TRBJ2-3, the V gene TRBV6-2 or TRBV6-3; D gene ambiguous. The CDR3 covers 13 residues. V dropped 6 bases and J dropped 4 bases, with 11 bases sitting between them. Germline V gives CDR1 MNHEY, CDR2 SVGEGT. CDR3 loop: CASRPRQSDTQYF. In DNA, the CDR3 is TGTGCCAGCAGACCCAGGCAGTCAGATACGCAGTATTTT.

This clonotype has at least ten counts. The genes are TRBV5-6 and TRBJ1-2; 9 bases are shared with TRBD1. Germline V CDR1 and CDR2: SGHDT, YYEEEE. Unmatched junction bases numbered 13, after V lost 3 bases and J lost 4 bases. This CDR3 has 17 amino acids. The CDR3 nucleotides are TGTGCCAGCAGCTCGGACAGGGGACTGTTAGGAAGCTATGGCTACACCTTC. Its protein product is CASSSDRGLLGSYGYTF.

The V gene is TRBV6-2 or TRBV6-3, the J gene TRBJ1-6; D uncertain. V lost 5 bases, J lost 7 bases, and 9 bases lay in between. Germline V gene lookup returns CDR1 MNHEY and CDR2 SVGEGT. The length of the CDR3 is 13 residues. CDR3 nucleotide sequence: TGTGCCAGCAGTGAAAAGGAGAATTCACCCCTCCACTTT. This translates into CASSEKENSPLHF.

This clonotype is medium-sized (0.01 to 0.1%) in the sample. The chain joins TRBV6-6 to TRBJ2-7; no clear D. The CDR3 loop spans 15 amino acids. The germline CDR1 and CDR2 sequences are MNHNY and SVGAGI (reference sequence). Deletions cut 2 bases from V and 3 bases from J, with 14 bases between. DNA of the CDR3: TGTGCCAGCAGTTACGTACATTCAGGAGACTACGAGCAGTACTTC. It encodes CASSYVHSGDYEQYF.

The V and J genes are TRBV11-1 and TRBJ2-7; D is uncertain. Germline CDR1 reads SGHAT; CDR2 reads FQDESV (reference sequence). The CDR3 extends over 13 amino acids. V shed 4 bases and J shed 2 bases, with 9 bases lying between them. The CDR3 nucleotides are TGTGCCAGCAGCTCAGGTCGTCCCTACGAGCAGTACTTC. It codes for CASSSGRPYEQYF. The variable domain in full, with the rest retrieved from reference TRBV11-1 and TRBJ2-7, is EAEVAQSPRYKITEKSQAVAFWCDPISGHATLYWYRQILGQGPELLVQFQDESVVDDSQLPKDRFSAERLKGVDSTLKIQPAELGDSAMYLCASSSGRPYEQYFGPGTRLTVT.

J is TRBJ2-3 and V is TRBV12-3 or TRBV12-4; 7 nucleotides agree with TRBD2. TRBJ2-1 explains the end of the DNA better; the J call may be wrong. This CDR3 contains 13 residues. CDR3 sequence reads: CASSLSGTYEQFF. The CDR3 nucleotides read TGTGCCAGCAGTTTAAGCGGGACCTATGAGCAGTTCTTC.

The chain has TRBV7-6 and TRBJ2-5, with D tentatively TRBD2 (7 bases). The DNA end is more similar to TRBJ2-7, so the J call may be wrong. CDR1 and CDR2 (germline): SGHVS, FNYEAQ. There are 16 residues in the CDR3. CDR3 nucleotides: TGTGCCAGCAGCTCGAGGCATGGGGGGGGGCGCTACGAGCAGTACTTC. This sequence encodes CASSSRHGGGRYEQYF.

This chain links TRBV7-4 with TRBJ2-4; D is undetermined. Trimming took off 1 base at V and 13 bases at J, with 20 bases between the two ends. This CDR3 is 15 amino acids long. Germline V CDR1 and CDR2: SGHVT, SQSDAQ. CDR3 region: CASSLGRQVTGEQYF. Written as DNA, the CDR3 is TGTGCCAGCAGCTTAGGGCGGCAGGTTACGGGTGAGCAGTACTTC.

This sequence joins TRBV6-1 and TRBJ1-4; D is perhaps TRBD1 (6 bases). Trimming removed 4 bases at V and 7 bases at J, with 13 bases between. Germline loops: CDR1 MNHNS, CDR2 SASEGT. CDR3 length: 14 residues. The chain's CDR3 is CASSGGGGFEKLFF. CDR3 DNA: TGTGCCAGCAGTGGGGGAGGGGGATTTGAAAAACTGTTTTTT.

The rearrangement uses TRBV14 and TRBJ2-1; D possibly corresponds to TRBD1 (6 bases). Germline lookup yields CDR1 SGHDN and CDR2 FVKESK. CDR3 length: 12 residues. V was pared by 10 bases and J by 5 bases, with 12 bases between. The CDR3 DNA is TGTGCCATTTCGGACAGCCACAATGAGCAGTTCTTC. This sequence encodes CAISDSHNEQFF.

This chain links TRBV5-4 with TRBJ2-6; 11 bases agree with TRBD2. The DNA end favors TRBJ2-7, so the J call may be wrong. Germline V gene sequence: CDR1 SGHNT, CDR2 YYREEE (reference sequence). The CDR3 runs 14 residues. The CDR3 coding sequence is TGTGCCAGCAGCGCGACTAGCGGGGCTTACGAGCAGTACTTC. Protein product: CASSATSGAYEQYF.

In this sample, this clonotype is medium-sized. This chain joins TRBV24-1 and TRBJ2-5, with 10 bases matching TRBD2. Losses at the gene ends were 5 bases for V and 4 bases for J; bases not matched to a gene: 6. Per germline, CDR1 KGHDR and CDR2 SFDVKD. There are 15 residues in the CDR3. CDR3 residues: CATSALAGRGETQYF. CDR3 nucleotides: TGTGCCACCAGTGCACTAGCGGGGAGGGGAGAGACCCAGTACTTC.

This clonotype was picked up one time. The V call is TRBV12-3 or TRBV12-4, the J call TRBJ2-4; D is ambiguous. The assigned J gene may be wrong: the sequence end matches TRBJ2-6 better. The CDR3 runs to 17 residues. CDR3: CASSFLGTTVLANVLTF. The DNA for the CDR3 is TGTGCCAGCAGTTTCTTGGGAACGACGGTGCTGGCCAACGTCCTGACTTTC.

This rearrangement joins TRBV11-2 to TRBJ2-1; D remains ambiguous. The assigned J gene may be wrong: the sequence end matches TRBJ2-7 better. The germline V gene encodes CDR1 SGHAT and CDR2 FQNNGV. The CDR3 runs 13 residues. The CDR3 region has the DNA TGTGCCAGCAGCTTTGGACCTACTACGGCGCAGTACTTC. It encodes CASSFGPTTAQYF.